This T cell receptor (beta chain) appears in the sequencing data of a study of cytotoxic CD8 clonotypes in ibrutinib-treated CLL. Study-wide results and caveats: Clonotypes that were public were uncommon, and they contracted or stayed stable on treatment.

Assay used: immunoSEQ multiplex PCR; TCRdb lists only in-frame clones, some missing. This repertoire shows over 250,000 clones, around 77% found once; its top ten account for around 5.1%. Turning to this clone: Its antigen is as yet unknown.

This CDR3 comprises 11 residues. Germline V gives CDR1 DFQATT, CDR2 SNEGSKA (reference sequence). The V and J ends lost 8 bases and 7 bases respectively, with 14 bases between them. The genes are TRBV20-1 and TRBJ1-1; D unresolved. This clonotype was obtained from a human donor with chronic lymphocytic leukemia. The sequencing used PBMCs, collected at disease progression, from a patient treated with ibrutinib. The CDR3 sequence is CSSTQFLEAFF. In DNA, the CDR3 is TGCAGTTCCACACAGTTTCTTGAAGCTTTCTTT.